A selection of T cell receptor beta chains follows, all from one sample in a study of shared clonotypes between healthy human individuals. TCRdb's table, derived via immunoSEQ multiplex PCR, lists solely in-frame clones and lacks some. Here the sample spans more than 2 million clones, nearly 97% being singletons. Source material: naive CD4+ T cells sorted from blood. The receptors come from a man younger than 35 in good health. Both conserved end residues are part of each CDR3. A D gene is named only where the DNA matches it firmly. Clone size appears in some rows only: once, few, many, or a class for an expanded clone.

D gene	V gene	clone size	J gene	CDR3 DNA	CDR3 protein
.	TRBV28	.	TRBJ2-4	TGTGCCAGCGCCCCGGAGGAGCCAGCCAAAAACATTCAGTACTTC	CASAPEEPAKNIQYF
TRBD1	TRBV19	.	TRBJ2-1	TGTGCCAGTCGGGACAGAAACTACAATGAGCAGTTCTTC	CASRDRNYNEQFF
.	TRBV10-3	once	TRBJ1-5	TGTGCCATCAGTGAGTCTCACGGGGGCGTTCCGAATCAGCCCCAGCATTTT	CAISESHGGVPNQPQHF
TRBD2	TRBV4-1	.	TRBJ2-5	TGCGCCAGCAGCCAAGGACTAGCGGGGGGGCGTCGGACCCAGTACTTC	CASSQGLAGGRRTQYF
.	TRBV10-3	.	TRBJ2-7	TGTGCCACCGGGGAGATGTCCTACGAGCAGTACTTC	CATGEMSYEQYF
TRBD1	TRBV10-2	.	TRBJ2-2	TGCGCCAGCCGTGCAGGCTGGACAGGGGGCACCGGGGAGCTGTTTTTT	CASRAGWTGGTGELFF
TRBD2	TRBV7-2	.	TRBJ2-7	TGTGCCAGCACCTCAGGACTAGCGGGATCCTACGAGCAGTACTTC	CASTSGLAGSYEQYF
.	TRBV30	.	TRBJ1-4	TGTGCCTGGAGTGGCAATAGGGGCGGTGAAAAACTGTTTTTT	CAWSGNRGGEKLFF
.	TRBV2	.	TRBJ1-1	TGTGCCAGCAGTGAAGGGCCTAAGAACACTGAAGCTTTCTTT	CASSEGPKNTEAFF
TRBD1	TRBV19	.	TRBJ1-2	TGTGCCAGTAGTATAGTAGCGGGACAGGGCTTTAACTATGGCTACACCTTC	CASSIVAGQGFNYGYTF
.	TRBV4-1	once	TRBJ2-1	TGCGCCAGCAGCCAGGGACAGGGAGGCGGGAGGGCCTATTATGAGCAGTTCTTC	CASSQGQGGGRAYYEQFF
.	TRBV6-1	once	TRBJ2-7	TGTGCCAGCAGAGATACAGGGTACTACGAGCAGTACTTC	CASRDTGYYEQYF
.	TRBV28	few	TRBJ1-2	TGTGCCAGCAGTATCGACAGCTATGGCTACACCTTC	CASSIDSYGYTF
TRBD2	TRBV6-6	.	TRBJ2-1	TGTGCCAGCACTCCACTAGCGGGAGGTTCCAATGAGCAGTTCTTC	CASTPLAGGSNEQFF
.	TRBV4-1	.	TRBJ1-2	TGCGCCAGCAGCCAAGATCGGGCGGATGGCTACACCTTC	CASSQDRADGYTF
.	TRBV15	.	TRBJ1-4	TGTGCCACCAGCAGAGATCGTGGTTTTCTGTTTTTT	CATSRDRGFLFF